These 12 T cell receptor beta chains were sequenced from one sample in a study of response to subunit inactivated influenza vaccine. TCRdb re-called the RT-PCR reads with MiXCR, one entry per CDR3 protein. In the table there are 800,000 to 1,000,000 distinct CDR3 sequences, around 21% of which are singletons. The specimen was PBMCs from blood, collected roughly 5 days after vaccination. The receptors stem from a middle-aged man who received an inactivated influenza vaccine.

The chain joins TRBV5-1 to TRBJ1-2; D might be TRBD1 (5 bases). V was shortened by 2 bases and J by 3 bases, with 20 bases between the two germline ends. The CDR3 contains 17 residues. Germline loops: CDR1 SGHRS, CDR2 YFSETQ. The DNA of the CDR3 is TGCGCCAGCAGCTTTGGTGGTGGGGCGGGGATCGACTATGGCTACACCTTC. Translated: CASSFGGGAGIDYGYTF.

The chain links TRBV20-1 to TRBJ2-1; TRBD1 is a possible D gene (5 bases). The CDR3 runs to 14 residues. Trimming left V 5 bases short and J 4 bases short, with 15 bases between. Germline V gives CDR1 DFQATT, CDR2 SNEGSKA (reference sequence). CDR3 protein: CSAGERKGYNEQFF. For the CDR3, the DNA is TGCAGTGCTGGCGAGAGGAAGGGGTACAATGAGCAGTTCTTC.

This chain joins TRBV15 and TRBJ2-7, with D perhaps TRBD1 (6 bases). Germline lookup yields CDR1 LNHNV and CDR2 YYDKDF (reference sequence). The CDR3 runs to 15 residues. V was trimmed by 0 bases and J by 2 bases, leaving 11 bases between them. CDR3 DNA sequence: TGTGCCACCAGCAGAGATCCCTACAGGGCCTACGAGCAGTACTTC. This translates into CATSRDPYRAYEQYF.

This clonotype was seen at least ten times. J is TRBJ2-5 and V is TRBV12-3 or TRBV12-4; TRBD1 is a possible D gene (5 bases). The CDR3 has 14 residues. Trimming stripped 2 bases from V and 1 base from J, with 8 bases between. CDR3 bases: TGTGCCAGCAGTTTACAGGGTACCCAAGAGACCCAGTACTTC. Residues: CASSLQGTQETQYF.

This clonotype occurred many times. The chain couples TRBV20-1 to TRBJ1-4; D ambiguous. CDR1 and CDR2 (germline): DFQATT, SNEGSKA (reference sequence). Trimming stripped 0 bases from V and 0 bases from J, with 5 bases between. The CDR3 is 14 residues long. Written as DNA, the CDR3 is TGCAGTGCTAGAGAGGGTGCAACTAATGAAAAACTGTTTTTT. This encodes CSAREGATNEKLFF.

The chain carries TRBV2 and TRBJ1-5, with no clear D. Germline assignment: CDR1 SNHLY and CDR2 FYNNEI. V lost 0 bases to trimming and J lost 6 bases, with 15 bases between them. This CDR3 region has 16 residues. The CDR3 spells CASSEASTRVRQPQHF. The CDR3 bases are TGTGCCAGCAGTGAAGCGAGTACGAGGGTTCGTCAGCCCCAGCATTTT.

CDR3 amino acids: CASSLTLMSSYNEQFF. For the CDR3, the DNA is TGTGCCAGCAGCTTAACCCTTATGAGCTCCTACAATGAGCAGTTCTTC. The chain links TRBV7-2 to TRBJ2-1; D unresolved. The CDR3 covers 16 residues. The germline V gene has CDR1 SGHTA and CDR2 FQGNSA. Trimming stripped 2 bases from V and 0 bases from J, with 11 bases between. The whole variable domain, filled in from reference TRBV7-2 and TRBJ2-1, reads GAGVSQSPSNKVTEKGKDVELRCDPISGHTALYWYRQSLGQGLEFLIYFQGNSAPDKSGLPSDRFSAERTGGSVSTLTIQRTQQEDSAVYLCASSLTLMSSYNEQFFGPGTRLTVL.

As regards this clonotype: The germline gene is not matched at one end of the junction; a read error may be the cause. V usage is TRBV4-1 and J usage is TRBJ2-2; 8 bases fit TRBD2. CDR1 and CDR2 from the germline V gene are MGHRA and YSYEKL. The CDR3 covers 17 residues. DNA for the CDR3: TGCGCCAACAGCCACGGGGTGACTAGCGTTAACACCGGGGAGCTGTTTTTT. Its protein is CANSHGVTSVNTGELFF.

This clonotype was observed at least ten times. The V gene is TRBV12-3 or TRBV12-4, the J gene TRBJ1-5; a possible D gene is TRBD1 (5 bases). This CDR3 has 15 residues. V shed 4 bases and J shed 4 bases, with 14 bases lying between them. CDR3 residues: CASSSAMTDNQPQHF. CDR3 DNA sequence: TGTGCCAGCAGTTCGGCCATGACAGATAATCAGCCCCAGCATTTT.

The table lists this clonotype with a few counts. The chain carries TRBV11-2 and TRBJ1-6; 11 positions match TRBD1. V shed 3 bases, J shed 9 bases, and the junction held 4 bases outside the gene matches. CDR3 length: 15 amino acids. Germline V gene sequence: CDR1 SGHAT, CDR2 FQNNGV. The CDR3 DNA reads TGTGCCAGCAGCTTTGGACAGGGGGCGAGTTCACCCCTCCACTTT. Protein sequence: CASSFGQGASSPLHF.

This clonotype was counted at least ten times. J is TRBJ2-7 and V is TRBV5-1, with unresolved D. Germline V gene lookup returns CDR1 SGHRS and CDR2 YFSETQ. Trimming took off 0 bases at V and 3 bases at J, with 7 bases between the two ends. There are 13 residues in the CDR3. This CDR3 is CASSLALDYEQYF. DNA for the CDR3: TGCGCCAGCAGCTTGGCCCTGGACTACGAGCAGTACTTC.

In DNA, the CDR3 is TGTGCCAGTAGTATTTATGGAGCAGGCAGCAATCAGCCCCAGCATTTT. Translated, it gives CASSIYGAGSNQPQHF. The chain combines TRBV19 with TRBJ1-5; the D is unclear. CDR1 LNHDA and CDR2 SQIVND come from the germline V gene (reference sequence). V lost 3 bases and J lost 1, with 13 bases in between. The CDR3 runs to 16 residues.